This T cell receptor beta chain was sequenced for a study of naive and memory T cell subsets. Cells stained for CD3, CD4, CD8, CD45RA, CD27 and viability were sorted into four CD45RA/CD27 subsets. Both TRBC1 and TRBC2 were covered by a beta constant-region primer of two equimolar oligonucleotides. Ligated cDNA was amplified by four rounds of PCR with nested alpha and beta constant-region primers and SP2. TCRdb analysed the UMI-ligation and nested PCR reads with MiXCR anew, one entry per CDR3 protein. This table has about 140,000 distinct CDR3 sequences, approximately 21% appearing once. This clonotype was seen a handful of times. Its antigen is not known. Points from the study as a whole: Especially in CD8 cells, naive repertoires contained a few larger clonotypes, possibly CD45RA-re-expressing memory cells.

The TCR sequence derives from a human donor in good health. Sequenced sample: naive CD8+ T cells from blood.

CDR3 in DNA: TGTGCCAGCAGGGACACCGGAGGCGGCACTGAAGCTTTCTTT. It is translated as CASRDTGGGTEAFF. The V gene is TRBV9, the J gene TRBJ1-1, with D possibly being TRBD1 (5 bases). CDR3 size: 14 residues. Trimming removed 5 bases from V and 4 bases from J, with 15 bases in between. In germline, CDR1 is SGDLS, CDR2 YYNGEE. The variable domain in full, completed from reference TRBV9 and TRBJ1-1, reads DSGVTQTPKHLITATGQRVTLRCSPRSGDLSVYWYQQSLDQGLQFLIQYYNGEERAKGNILERFSAQQFPDLHSELNLSSLELGDSALYFCASRDTGGGTEAFFGQGTRLTVV.